This T cell receptor beta chain was observed in a study of T cell responses to AZD1222 COVID-19 vaccine. Study-level points and caveats: Regions left unmutated in variants are reportedly the target of nearly half of spike-specific TCRs. Baseline seropositivity characterized only 5 to 7 AZD1222 recipients. Increased Spike-specific TCR breadth and depth were observed after two AZD1222 doses.

Generated by immunoSEQ multiplex PCR, the TCRdb table keeps only in-frame clones and is missing some. The sample includes roughly 72,000 clones, approximately 89% of them seen just once. This CDR3 comprises 19 residues. A note on this clone: The antigen is unknown.

The TCR sequence derives from an adult who received the MenACWY meningococcal vaccine as a control. The V call is TRBV21-1, the J call TRBJ2-4; the DNA was not used to check the table's D call, TRBD1. TRBV21-1 is recorded as a pseudogene. Source: peripheral blood, taken 28 days after the second dose of the MenACWY control vaccine. This CDR3 reads CASSKGSIQGSSAKNIQYF. Here the CDR3 DNA reads TGTGCCAGCAGCAAAGGGTCAATTCAGGGCTCCTCAGCCAAAAACATTCAGTACTTC.